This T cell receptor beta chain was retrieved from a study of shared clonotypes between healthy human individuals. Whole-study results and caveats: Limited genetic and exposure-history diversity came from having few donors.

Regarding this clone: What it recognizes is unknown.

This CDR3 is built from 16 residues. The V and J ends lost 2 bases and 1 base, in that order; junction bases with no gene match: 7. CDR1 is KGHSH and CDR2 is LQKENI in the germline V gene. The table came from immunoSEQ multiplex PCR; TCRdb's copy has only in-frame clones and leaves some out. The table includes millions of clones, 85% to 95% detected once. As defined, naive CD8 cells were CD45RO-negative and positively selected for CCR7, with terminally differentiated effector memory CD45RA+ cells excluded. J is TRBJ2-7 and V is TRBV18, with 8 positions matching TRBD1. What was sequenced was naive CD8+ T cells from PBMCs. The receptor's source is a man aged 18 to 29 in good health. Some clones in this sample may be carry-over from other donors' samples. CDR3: CASSPRGQDPSYEQYF. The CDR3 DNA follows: TGTGCCAGCTCACCAAGGGGACAGGACCCTTCCTACGAGCAGTACTTC.